The clone carrying this T cell receptor (beta chain) was counted ten times or more. Antigen unknown. This sample stems from a study of response to subunit inactivated influenza vaccine. MiXCR, run by TCRdb on the RT-PCR reads, gives a single entry per CDR3 protein. The sample carries roughly 520,000 distinct CDR3 sequences, 25% recorded once. The germline CDR1 and CDR2 sequences are DFQATT and SNEGSKA (reference sequence). Trimming took off 4 bases at V and 5 bases at J, with 11 bases between the two ends. The CDR3 extends over 12 amino acids. Study-wide results and limits: Researchers suggested that each seasonal influenza vaccination recruits few new T cells.

The sequence was obtained from a man aged 45-65 years who received an inactivated influenza vaccine. Sample: CD4+ T cells sorted from PBMCs, taken roughly 5 days after vaccination. This chain connects TRBV20-1 to TRBJ2-5; D ambiguous. CDR3 residues: CSATVIMETQYF. The CDR3 DNA is TGCAGTGCTACGGTCATCATGGAGACCCAGTACTTC.